The present TCR beta chain was sequenced within a study of shared clonotypes between healthy human individuals. Broader study findings: The study found lower generation probabilities in non-shared clonotypes than in those shared by all four donors. On the whole, naive subsets had larger estimated richness than memory subsets had. Among a few donors, roughly 5% of naive CD4 clonotypes were found in common. What limited the represented genetic and exposure-history diversity was the small number of donors.

Germline trimming cut 5 bases from V and 4 bases from J; bases unmatched to any gene: 9. From germline, CDR1 is SGHNT and CDR2 YYREEE (reference sequence). The CDR3 consists of 15 residues. Data came from immunoSEQ multiplex PCR; TCRdb stores just in-frame clones and leaves some out. The profile shows around 690,000 clones, about 90% of them singletons. With regard to this clone: The antigen is unknown.

The chain employs TRBV5-4 and TRBJ2-1, with 7 bases lining up with TRBD1. The receptor was derived from a man aged 18 to 29 in good health. Some clones in this sample may be carry-over from other donors' samples. Input material: memory CD8+ T cells from PBMCs. Indicated subset: CD45RO+ cells pooled with CCR7-negative TemRA cells. The CDR3 spells CASSLVGGQYNEQFF. The CDR3 DNA sequence: TGTGCCAGCAGTCTCGTAGGGGGCCAGTACAATGAGCAGTTCTTC.